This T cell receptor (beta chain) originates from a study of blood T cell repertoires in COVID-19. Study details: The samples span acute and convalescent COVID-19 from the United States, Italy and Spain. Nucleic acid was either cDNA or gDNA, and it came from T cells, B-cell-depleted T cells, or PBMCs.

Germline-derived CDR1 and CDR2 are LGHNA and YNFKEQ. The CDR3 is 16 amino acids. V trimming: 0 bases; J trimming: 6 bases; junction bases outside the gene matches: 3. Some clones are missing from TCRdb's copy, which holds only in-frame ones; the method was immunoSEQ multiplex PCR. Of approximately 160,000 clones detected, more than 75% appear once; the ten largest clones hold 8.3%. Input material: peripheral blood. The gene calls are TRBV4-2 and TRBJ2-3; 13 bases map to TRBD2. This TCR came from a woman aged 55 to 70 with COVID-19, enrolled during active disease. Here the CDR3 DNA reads TGTGCCAGCAGCCAAGATCGGACTAGCGGGGGTGATACGCAGTATTTT. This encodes CASSQDRTSGGDTQYF.